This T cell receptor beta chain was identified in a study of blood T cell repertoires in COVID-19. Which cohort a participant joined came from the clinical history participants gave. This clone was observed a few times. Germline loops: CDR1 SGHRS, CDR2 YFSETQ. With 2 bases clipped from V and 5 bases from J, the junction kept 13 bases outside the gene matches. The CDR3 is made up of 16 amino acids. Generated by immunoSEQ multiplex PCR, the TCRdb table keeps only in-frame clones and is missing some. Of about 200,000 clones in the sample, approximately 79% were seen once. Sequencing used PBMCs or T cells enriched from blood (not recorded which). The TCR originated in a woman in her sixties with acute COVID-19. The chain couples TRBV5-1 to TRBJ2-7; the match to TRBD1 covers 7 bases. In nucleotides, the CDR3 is TGCGCCAGCAGCTTTCCTATGGGGACAGTGAAGGACGAGCAGTACTTC. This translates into CASSFPMGTVKDEQYF.